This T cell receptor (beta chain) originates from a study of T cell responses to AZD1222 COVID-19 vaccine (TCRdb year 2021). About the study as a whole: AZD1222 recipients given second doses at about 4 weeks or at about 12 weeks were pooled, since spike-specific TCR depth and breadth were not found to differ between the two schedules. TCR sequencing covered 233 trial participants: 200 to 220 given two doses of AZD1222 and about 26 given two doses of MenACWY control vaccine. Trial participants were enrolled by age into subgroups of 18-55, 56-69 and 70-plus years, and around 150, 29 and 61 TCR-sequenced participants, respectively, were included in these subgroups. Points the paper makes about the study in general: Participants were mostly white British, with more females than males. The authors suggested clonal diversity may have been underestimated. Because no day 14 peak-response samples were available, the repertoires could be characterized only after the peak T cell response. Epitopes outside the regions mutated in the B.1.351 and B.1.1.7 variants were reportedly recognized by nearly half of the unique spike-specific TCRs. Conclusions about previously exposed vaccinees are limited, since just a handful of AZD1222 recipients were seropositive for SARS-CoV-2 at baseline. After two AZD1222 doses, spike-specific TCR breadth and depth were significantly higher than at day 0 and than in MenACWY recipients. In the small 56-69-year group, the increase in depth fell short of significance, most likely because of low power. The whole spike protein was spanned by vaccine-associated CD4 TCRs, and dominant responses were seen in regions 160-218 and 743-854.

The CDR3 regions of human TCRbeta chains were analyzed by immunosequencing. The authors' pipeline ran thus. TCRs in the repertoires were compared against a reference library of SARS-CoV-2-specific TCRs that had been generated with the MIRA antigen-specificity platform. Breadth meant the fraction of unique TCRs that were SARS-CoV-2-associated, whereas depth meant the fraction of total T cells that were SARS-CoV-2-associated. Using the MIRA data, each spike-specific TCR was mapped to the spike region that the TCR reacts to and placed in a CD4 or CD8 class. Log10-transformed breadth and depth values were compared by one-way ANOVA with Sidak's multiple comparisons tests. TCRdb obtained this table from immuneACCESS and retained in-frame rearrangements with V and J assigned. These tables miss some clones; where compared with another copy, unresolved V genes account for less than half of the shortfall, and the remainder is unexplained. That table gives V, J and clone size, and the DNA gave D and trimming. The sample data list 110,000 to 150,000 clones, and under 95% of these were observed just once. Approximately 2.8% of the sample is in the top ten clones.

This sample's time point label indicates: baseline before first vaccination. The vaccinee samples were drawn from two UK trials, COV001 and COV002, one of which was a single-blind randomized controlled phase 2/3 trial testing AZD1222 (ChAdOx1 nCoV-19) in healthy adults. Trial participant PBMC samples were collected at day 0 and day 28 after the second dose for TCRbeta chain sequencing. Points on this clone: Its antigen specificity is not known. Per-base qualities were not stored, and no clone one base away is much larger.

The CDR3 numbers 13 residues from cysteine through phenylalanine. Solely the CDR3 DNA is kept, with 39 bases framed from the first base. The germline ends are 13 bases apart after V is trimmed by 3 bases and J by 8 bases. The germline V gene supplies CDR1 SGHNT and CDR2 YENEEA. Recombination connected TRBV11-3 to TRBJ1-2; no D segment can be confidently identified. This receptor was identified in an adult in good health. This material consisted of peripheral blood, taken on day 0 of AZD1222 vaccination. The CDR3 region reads CASSLREGGGYTF. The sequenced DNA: TGTGCCAGCAGCTTGCGAGAAGGAGGGGGCTACACCTTC. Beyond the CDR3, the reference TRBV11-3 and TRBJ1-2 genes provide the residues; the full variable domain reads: EAGVVQSPRYKIIEKKQPVAFWCNPISGHNTLYWYLQNLGQGPELLIRYENEEAVDDSQLPKDRFSAERLKGVDSTLKIQPAELGDSAVYLCASSLREGGGYTFGSGTRLTVV.